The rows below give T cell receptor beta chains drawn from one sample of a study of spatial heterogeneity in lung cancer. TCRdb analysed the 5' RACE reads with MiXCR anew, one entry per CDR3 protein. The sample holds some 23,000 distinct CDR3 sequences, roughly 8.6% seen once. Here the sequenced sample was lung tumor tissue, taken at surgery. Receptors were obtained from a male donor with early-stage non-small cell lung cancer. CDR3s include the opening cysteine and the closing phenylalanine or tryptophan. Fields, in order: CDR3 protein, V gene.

CDR3: CASSQRSGGRFFTDTQYF
V: TRBV3-1

CDR3: CASSLARDRLYNEQFF
V: TRBV7-8

CDR3: CASSYVPDTQYF
V: TRBV6-2/TRBV6-3

CDR3: CASSVGRGTDFTGELFF
V: TRBV9

CDR3: CASSLAPGAGDTQYF
V: TRBV7-9

CDR3: CATSDFRAGGSTDTQYF
V: TRBV24-1

CDR3: CASSQGLAGVGELFF
V: TRBV3-1

CDR3: CSATGGGKTQYF
V: TRBV29-1

CDR3: CASSRDRVFSWVGDEQFF
V: TRBV28

CDR3: CSARTSGSNSYF
V: TRBV20-1

CDR3: CASSLVSTGSPEQFF
V: TRBV11-2

CDR3: CSAERGFSGEQYF
V: TRBV20-1

CDR3: CASSSRKEKLFF
V: TRBV7-9

CDR3: CASSQGQGNKNIQYF
V: TRBV23-1

CDR3: CASSLLAVATGTQYF
V: TRBV7-8

CDR3: CSALRRNSEKLFF
V: TRBV20-1

CDR3: CASSPLGLFPYEQYF
V: TRBV27

CDR3: CASSVEGSYTF
V: TRBV9

CDR3: CSARPRGNEQFF
V: TRBV29-1

CDR3: CASSPDLSPNEQFF
V: TRBV7-8

CDR3: CASSATGGRASYNSPLHF
V: TRBV6-1

CDR3: CASSKSHSEQFF
V: TRBV6-5

CDR3: CASSAQGTLYNEQFF
V: TRBV6-5

CDR3: CASSLRDGASYEQYF
V: TRBV28

CDR3: CASSPRTGMGYGYTF
V: TRBV4-1

CDR3: CASSPSDRAMNTEAFF
V: TRBV7-9

CDR3: CSVVRGGRASEQYF
V: TRBV29-1

CDR3: CASSLDGGVYFEQYF
V: TRBV7-2

CDR3: CASRSTSGTDTYEQYF
V: TRBV28

CDR3: CASSPSMYEKLFF
V: TRBV18

CDR3: CASSLVGTDTQYF
V: TRBV7-9

CDR3: CSARDPRATEAFF
V: TRBV20-1

CDR3: CSVKVDEQFF
V: TRBV29-1

CDR3: CASSSLAGGYNEQFF
V: TRBV7-7

CDR3: CSALSGPKNIQYF
V: TRBV29-1

CDR3: CSVADSRTMETQYF
V: TRBV29-1

CDR3: CASSRQGDQPQHF
V: TRBV6-5

CDR3: CSASRQSTDTQYF
V: TRBV20-1

CDR3: CASSLLPPHQGDTQYF
V: TRBV12-3/TRBV12-4

CDR3: CASSLDGPTVYF
V: TRBV28

CDR3: CASSRGLAGGPGEQYF
V: TRBV3-2

CDR3: CATKGRWNEQFF
V: TRBV24-1

CDR3: CSVEEMNIQYF
V: TRBV29-1

CDR3: CASSPTGGTDTQYF
V: TRBV7-3

CDR3: CASSLIPSTTDTQYF
V: TRBV7-3

CDR3: CASSFSRDYNEQFF
V: TRBV7-2

CDR3: CASSSAWGARSSYEQYF
V: TRBV5-1

CDR3: CASNPGSRSPQHF
V: TRBV19

CDR3: CASTVTGTYEQYF
V: TRBV12-3/TRBV12-4

CDR3: CASSLTSNEQFF
V: TRBV28

CDR3: CASSPGGAGAETQYF
V: TRBV9

CDR3: CATSRVGRLFSQPQHF
V: TRBV15

CDR3: CASTKGGQTYGYTF
V: TRBV5-4

CDR3: CASSINGQVLQAQYF
V: TRBV19

CDR3: CASGTSGALGEQYF
V: TRBV5-1

CDR3: CASSQYQPDTQYF
V: TRBV14

CDR3: CASRVQGNSPLHF
V: TRBV12-3/TRBV12-4

CDR3: CVSSLGGSGNQPQHF
V: TRBV12-3/TRBV12-4